The source of this T cell receptor beta chain is a study of cytomegalovirus exposure and HLA in healthy donors. Overall study context: Of all 400 or so donors who were genotyped, around 79% belonged to the Caucasian-associated ancestry cluster. Study-wide results and limits: Reports described diagnosis of cytomegalovirus status by the classifier as highly specific and sensitive.

The study ran its PCR with 60 Vbeta and 13 Jbeta primers. TCRdb's copy holds only in-frame clones and misses some; the assay was immunoSEQ multiplex PCR. The profile covers some 180,000 clones, with 65% to 80% appearing a single time and 2% to 2.5% taken by the ten largest. From germline, CDR1 is ENHRY and CDR2 SYGVKD. CDR3 size: 11 residues. V lost 7 bases to trimming and J lost 8 bases, with 11 bases between them. As concerns this clone: Its matching antigen is unknown.

Donors consisted of healthy bone marrow donors. The source material was PBMCs. The chain carries TRBV10-3 and TRBJ1-2; D is possibly TRBD1 (5 bases). The TCR was taken from a woman younger than 45 in good health and CMV-seropositive. The CDR3 loop is CAITDSGGYTF. The DNA of the CDR3 is TGTGCCATCACTGACAGTGGCGGCTACACCTTC.